This TCR beta chain was identified in a study of T cells after posttransplantation cyclophosphamide. General study points: Recipient CMV seropositivity and CMV reactivation strongly tracked TRB clonality. Later post-transplant blood repertoires were often dominated by donor CD8+ memory clones. TRB overlap between skin or GI tissue T cells and blood was limited.

V was pared by 4 bases and J by 7 bases, with 13 bases of the junction left unmatched. The germline CDR1 and CDR2 sequences are MNHNY and SVGAGI (reference sequence). The CDR3 length is 16 residues. Measured with immunoSEQ multiplex PCR; TCRdb has only the in-frame clones, and not every one. The sample gives about 12,000 clones, none seen only once, and the top ten clones hold about 7.3%. In its sample, this clone was seen many times. Antigen unknown. Peripheral blood was collected from the related graft donor on the marrow donation day. The TCR originated in a middle-aged woman in good health, CMV-negative, and a related stem cell transplant donor. This chain joins TRBV6-6 and TRBJ2-1; TRBD2 agrees at 7 bases. Specimen: PBMCs. The CDR3 DNA reads as TGTGCCAGCAGTTCTTCCGGGGGGACTTGGGGAAATGAGCAGTTCTTC. It codes for CASSSSGGTWGNEQFF.